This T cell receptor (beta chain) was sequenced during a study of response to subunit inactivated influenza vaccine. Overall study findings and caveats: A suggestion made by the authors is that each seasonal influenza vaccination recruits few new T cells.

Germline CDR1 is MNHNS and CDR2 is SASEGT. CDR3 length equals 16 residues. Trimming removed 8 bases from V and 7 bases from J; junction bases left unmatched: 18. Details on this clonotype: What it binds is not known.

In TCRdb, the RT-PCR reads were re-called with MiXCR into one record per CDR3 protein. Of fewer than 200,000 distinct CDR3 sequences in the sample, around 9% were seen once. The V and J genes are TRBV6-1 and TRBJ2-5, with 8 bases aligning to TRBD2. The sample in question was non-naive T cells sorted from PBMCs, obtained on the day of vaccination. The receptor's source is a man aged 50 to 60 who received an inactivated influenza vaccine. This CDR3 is CASCSRGGASRWTQYF. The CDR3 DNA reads TGTGCCAGCTGCTCCCGGGGGGGCGCCTCTAGGTGGACCCAGTACTTC.